These T cell receptor beta chains were read from a single sample in a study of blood T cell repertoires in COVID-19. Sequenced by immunoSEQ multiplex PCR; TCRdb stores in-frame clones only, minus some. Here the sample spans some 360,000 clones, roughly nine tenths being singletons. Material for sequencing was peripheral blood. These receptors were taken from a woman aged 55 to 70 with COVID-19, enrolled during active disease. CDR3s include the opening cysteine and the closing phenylalanine or tryptophan. A D gene is named only where the DNA matches it firmly. The listing skips clone size in some rows; elsewhere it reads once, few, many or a size class.

d_gene: TRBD1
v_gene: TRBV2
abundance: -
j_gene: TRBJ2-1
CDR3nt: TGTGCCAGCAGGGCGGGACAGGGAACCTACAATGAGCAGTTCTTC
CDR3aa: CASRAGQGTYNEQFF

d_gene: -
v_gene: TRBV28
abundance: -
j_gene: TRBJ1-2
CDR3nt: TGTGCCAGCAGCCCTAGGCAAGAGTTTAACTATGGCTACACCTTC
CDR3aa: CASSPRQEFNYGYTF

d_gene: -
v_gene: TRBV19
abundance: -
j_gene: TRBJ1-2
CDR3nt: TGTGCCAGTAATAGGGGCGAGTATGGCTACACCTTC
CDR3aa: CASNRGEYGYTF

d_gene: -
v_gene: TRBV6-5
abundance: -
j_gene: TRBJ1-6
CDR3nt: TGTGCCGTCCGGGACAAAGTTAATTCACCCCTCCACTTT
CDR3aa: CAVRDKVNSPLHF

d_gene: -
v_gene: TRBV11-3
abundance: -
j_gene: TRBJ2-1
CDR3nt: TGTGCCAGCAGCTTAGACAGAAATGAGCAGTTCTTC
CDR3aa: CASSLDRNEQFF

d_gene: TRBD1
v_gene: TRBV18
abundance: -
j_gene: TRBJ1-1
CDR3nt: TGTGCCAGCCTCGAAAGACAGGGGGGACAGGGAGGGACTGAAGCTTTCTTT
CDR3aa: CASLERQGGQGGTEAFF

d_gene: -
v_gene: TRBV12-3/TRBV12-4
abundance: -
j_gene: TRBJ1-2
CDR3nt: TGTGCCAGCAGTCCCAGACAGAGCTATGGCTACACCTTC
CDR3aa: CASSPRQSYGYTF

d_gene: -
v_gene: TRBV30
abundance: -
j_gene: TRBJ2-7
CDR3nt: TGTGCCTGGAGTGTAGGGCAGGGGAGACCTTACGGGGAGCAGTACTTC
CDR3aa: CAWSVGQGRPYGEQYF

d_gene: -
v_gene: TRBV4-2
abundance: -
j_gene: TRBJ1-5
CDR3nt: TGTGCCAGCAGCCAGGAGGGTGGTGATAGCAATCAGCCCCAGCATTTT
CDR3aa: CASSQEGGDSNQPQHF

d_gene: TRBD1
v_gene: TRBV28
abundance: -
j_gene: TRBJ2-5
CDR3nt: TGTGCCAGCAGACAGGGGGAAGAGACCCAGTACTTC
CDR3aa: CASRQGEETQYF

d_gene: TRBD2
v_gene: TRBV12-5
abundance: once
j_gene: TRBJ2-3
CDR3nt: TGTGCTAGTGGTTTGGGAGGACTAGCGGGAACAGATACGCAGTATTTT
CDR3aa: CASGLGGLAGTDTQYF

d_gene: TRBD2
v_gene: TRBV5-1
abundance: -
j_gene: TRBJ2-1
CDR3nt: TGCGCCAGCAGCTTGGTAGGGACTAGCGCTTACAATGAGCAGTTCTTC
CDR3aa: CASSLVGTSAYNEQFF

d_gene: -
v_gene: TRBV5-1
abundance: -
j_gene: TRBJ1-1
CDR3nt: TGCGCCAGCAGCTTGGTCGTGGGAGGGACTGAAGCTTTCTTT
CDR3aa: CASSLVVGGTEAFF

d_gene: -
v_gene: TRBV2
abundance: -
j_gene: TRBJ1-2
CDR3nt: TGTGCCACGGGGGGGGGCTATGGCTACACCTTC
CDR3aa: CATGGGYGYTF

d_gene: TRBD1
v_gene: TRBV2
abundance: -
j_gene: TRBJ1-5
CDR3nt: TGTGCCAGCAGTGGGACAGGGGGCTATCAGCCCCAGCATTTT
CDR3aa: CASSGTGGYQPQHF

d_gene: -
v_gene: TRBV9
abundance: -
j_gene: TRBJ1-4
CDR3nt: TGTGCCAGCAGCGTAAGAACAGAATCAAATGAAAAACTGTTTTTT
CDR3aa: CASSVRTESNEKLFF

d_gene: TRBD1
v_gene: TRBV28
abundance: -
j_gene: TRBJ1-1
CDR3nt: TGTGCCAGCACTTTCAGACAGGGAGGTATGAACACTGAAGCTTTCTTT
CDR3aa: CASTFRQGGMNTEAFF

d_gene: -
v_gene: TRBV6-5
abundance: -
j_gene: TRBJ2-7
CDR3nt: TGTGCCAGCAGTTCCCCCTACGACTACGAGCAGTACTTC
CDR3aa: CASSSPYDYEQYF

d_gene: -
v_gene: TRBV19
abundance: -
j_gene: TRBJ1-5
CDR3nt: TGTGCCAGTAGCGCCCCGGGGGGCAGCAGCAATCAGCCCCAGCATTTT
CDR3aa: CASSAPGGSSNQPQHF

d_gene: -
v_gene: TRBV27
abundance: -
j_gene: TRBJ2-7
CDR3nt: TGTGCCAGCAGACCTGGGGACACCCTCTACGAGCAGTACTTC
CDR3aa: CASRPGDTLYEQYF

d_gene: TRBD2
v_gene: TRBV6-1
abundance: few
j_gene: TRBJ2-1
CDR3nt: TGTGCCAGCAGTGAAATGCCCTCTAGCGGGGGGCACGATGAGCAGTTCTTC
CDR3aa: CASSEMPSSGGHDEQFF

d_gene: -
v_gene: TRBV6-5
abundance: -
j_gene: TRBJ1-4
CDR3nt: TGTGCCAGCAGTAGGTACAGGAGTAATGAAAAACTGTTTTTT
CDR3aa: CASSRYRSNEKLFF

d_gene: TRBD1
v_gene: TRBV7-9
abundance: -
j_gene: TRBJ1-6
CDR3nt: TGTGCCAGCAGCTTAGCGCGGGCCAGGGGGGATTCACCCCTCCACTTT
CDR3aa: CASSLARARGDSPLHF

d_gene: TRBD1
v_gene: TRBV5-6
abundance: -
j_gene: TRBJ1-2
CDR3nt: TGTGCCAGCAGCCCCGGGACAGGGGCTAACTATGGCTACACCTTC
CDR3aa: CASSPGTGANYGYTF

d_gene: -
v_gene: TRBV6-4
abundance: -
j_gene: TRBJ2-2
CDR3nt: TGTGCCAGCAGTGATGAAACAGGGAACACCGGGGAGCTGTTTTTT
CDR3aa: CASSDETGNTGELFF

d_gene: -
v_gene: TRBV19
abundance: -
j_gene: TRBJ1-5
CDR3nt: TGTGCCAGTAGTCCGATCGGGCGGGGCACGTATCAGCCCCAGCATTTT
CDR3aa: CASSPIGRGTYQPQHF

d_gene: TRBD2
v_gene: TRBV3-1/TRBV3-2
abundance: -
j_gene: TRBJ2-1
CDR3nt: TGTGCCAGCAGCCATTTAGCGGGGGGGGTATACAATGAGCAGTTCTTC
CDR3aa: CASSHLAGGVYNEQFF

d_gene: TRBD1
v_gene: TRBV28
abundance: -
j_gene: TRBJ2-5
CDR3nt: TGTGCCAGCAGCAAAGACAGGGAGGAGACCCAGTACTTC
CDR3aa: CASSKDREETQYF

d_gene: -
v_gene: TRBV6-6
abundance: once
j_gene: TRBJ1-2
CDR3nt: TGTGCCAGCAGTTACAATAAGGGGAATGGCTACACCTTC
CDR3aa: CASSYNKGNGYTF

d_gene: TRBD1
v_gene: TRBV18
abundance: -
j_gene: TRBJ2-7
CDR3nt: TGTGCCAGCTCACCCATCGGGACAGGGAGTCACGAGCAGTACTTC
CDR3aa: CASSPIGTGSHEQYF

d_gene: -
v_gene: TRBV7-9
abundance: once
j_gene: TRBJ1-1
CDR3nt: TGTGCCAGCAGCTTTACAGAAGCTTTCTTT
CDR3aa: CASSFTEAFF

d_gene: -
v_gene: TRBV4-2
abundance: -
j_gene: TRBJ1-2
CDR3nt: TGTGCCAGCACCACAGGGTCCTATGGCTACACCTTC
CDR3aa: CASTTGSYGYTF

d_gene: -
v_gene: TRBV7-8
abundance: -
j_gene: TRBJ1-5
CDR3nt: TGTGCCAGCAGCCCTAGCGGCTGGGACAATCAGCCCCAGCATTTT
CDR3aa: CASSPSGWDNQPQHF

d_gene: TRBD1
v_gene: TRBV10-3
abundance: -
j_gene: TRBJ1-1
CDR3nt: TGTGCCATCAGCGTCCAGGGGGCCACTGAAGCTTTCTTT
CDR3aa: CAISVQGATEAFF

d_gene: TRBD1
v_gene: TRBV5-1
abundance: few
j_gene: TRBJ1-1
CDR3nt: TGCGCCAGCAGCTTGAATGGGCAGGGGGCGCCAGCTTTCTTT
CDR3aa: CASSLNGQGAPAFF

d_gene: -
v_gene: TRBV5-1
abundance: -
j_gene: TRBJ1-1
CDR3nt: TGCGCCAGCAGCTTGGTAGTCCCGAACACTGAAGCTTTCTTT
CDR3aa: CASSLVVPNTEAFF

d_gene: TRBD1
v_gene: TRBV23-1
abundance: -
j_gene: TRBJ2-1
CDR3nt: TGCGCCAGCAGTCCTAAGGGACAGGGGTGCCACTCCTACAATGAGCAGTTCTTC
CDR3aa: CASSPKGQGCHSYNEQFF

d_gene: -
v_gene: TRBV5-4
abundance: -
j_gene: TRBJ2-2
CDR3nt: TGTGCCAGCAGCTTGGCTAGCCACACCGGGGAGCTGTTTTTT
CDR3aa: CASSLASHTGELFF

d_gene: -
v_gene: TRBV6-1
abundance: -
j_gene: TRBJ1-5
CDR3nt: TGTGCCAGCAGTGAAGCTAACAGGGCGAGAGATCAGCCCCAGCATTTT
CDR3aa: CASSEANRARDQPQHF

d_gene: -
v_gene: TRBV5-4
abundance: -
j_gene: TRBJ2-7
CDR3nt: TGTGCCAGCAGCTACTTCCGGGACGAGCAGTACTTC
CDR3aa: CASSYFRDEQYF

d_gene: TRBD2
v_gene: TRBV11-3
abundance: -
j_gene: TRBJ2-3
CDR3nt: TGTGCCAGCAGCTTGGGACTAGCGGGAAGCACAGATACGCAGTATTTT
CDR3aa: CASSLGLAGSTDTQYF

d_gene: -
v_gene: TRBV15
abundance: few
j_gene: TRBJ1-3
CDR3nt: TGTGCCACCAGCAGAAAAGCCTCTGGAAACACCATATATTTT
CDR3aa: CATSRKASGNTIYF

d_gene: -
v_gene: TRBV28
abundance: few
j_gene: TRBJ2-5
CDR3nt: TGTGCCAGCAGTTTCGGGGGGCGTATCGGAGAGACCCAGTACTTC
CDR3aa: CASSFGGRIGETQYF